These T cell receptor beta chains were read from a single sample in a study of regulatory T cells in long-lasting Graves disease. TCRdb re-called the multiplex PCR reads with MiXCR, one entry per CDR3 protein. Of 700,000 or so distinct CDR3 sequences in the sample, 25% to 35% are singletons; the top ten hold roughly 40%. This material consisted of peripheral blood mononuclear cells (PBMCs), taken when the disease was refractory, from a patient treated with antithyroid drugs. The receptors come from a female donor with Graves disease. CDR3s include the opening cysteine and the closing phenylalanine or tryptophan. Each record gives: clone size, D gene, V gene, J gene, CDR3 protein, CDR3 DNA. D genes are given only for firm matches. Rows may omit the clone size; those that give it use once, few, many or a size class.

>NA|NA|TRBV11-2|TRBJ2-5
CASSARSTGIETQYF
TGTGCCAGCAGCGCCCGATCTACAGGGATAGAGACCCAGTACTTC
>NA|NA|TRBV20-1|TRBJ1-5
CSAITSPRRASNQPQHF
TGCAGTGCTATCACGAGCCCAAGGAGAGCTAGCAATCAGCCCCAGCATTTT
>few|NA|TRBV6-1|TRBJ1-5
CASSEFSRSNQPQHF
TGTGCCAGCAGTGAATTTAGCAGAAGCAATCAGCCCCAGCATTTT
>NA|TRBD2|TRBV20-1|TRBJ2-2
CSARPGGNTGELFF
TGCAGTGCTAGGCCGGGGGGAAACACCGGGGAGCTGTTTTTT
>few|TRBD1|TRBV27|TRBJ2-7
CASFGQGYEQYF
TGTGCCAGCTTTGGACAGGGTTACGAGCAGTACTTC
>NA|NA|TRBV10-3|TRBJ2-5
CAISVRRTGRETQYF
TGTGCCATCAGTGTTCGGAGAACAGGGAGAGAGACCCAGTACTTC
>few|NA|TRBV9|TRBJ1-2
CASSVDSLNYGYTF
TGTGCCAGCAGCGTAGACAGTCTAAACTATGGCTACACCTTC
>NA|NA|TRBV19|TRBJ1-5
CASVLRGGAKGQPQHF
TGTGCCAGCGTCTTACGAGGGGGGGCGAAAGGACAGCCCCAGCATTTT
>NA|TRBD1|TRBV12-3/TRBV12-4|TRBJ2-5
CASSYGQGIKTQYF
TGTGCCAGCAGTTACGGACAGGGTATAAAGACCCAGTACTTC
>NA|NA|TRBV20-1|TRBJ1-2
CSATFLRDISGYTF
TGCAGTGCGACCTTCCTCCGGGACATATCAGGCTACACCTTC
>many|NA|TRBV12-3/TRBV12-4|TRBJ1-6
CASSLSGSSGYSPLHF
TGTGCCAGCAGTTTAAGTGGCAGCTCTGGGTATTCACCCCTCCACTTT
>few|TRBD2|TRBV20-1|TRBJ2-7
CSAREESLGLAGGYEQYF
TGCAGTGCTAGAGAGGAGAGTTTGGGCCTAGCGGGGGGCTACGAGCAGTACTTC
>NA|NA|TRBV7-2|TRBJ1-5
CASSLQLDQPQHF
TGTGCCAGCAGCTTACAGTTAGATCAGCCCCAGCATTTT
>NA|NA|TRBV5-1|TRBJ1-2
CASRITSRDVVHGYTF
TGCGCCAGCAGAATTACAAGTAGGGACGTCGTCCATGGCTACACCTTC
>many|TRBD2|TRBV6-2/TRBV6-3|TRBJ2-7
CASSSGLAGGTYEQYF
TGTGCCAGCAGTTCGGGACTAGCGGGAGGCACTTACGAGCAGTACTTC
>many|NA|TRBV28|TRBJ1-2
CASSLGSLSKGGYTF
TGTGCCAGCAGTTTAGGGTCACTAAGCAAGGGTGGCTACACCTTC
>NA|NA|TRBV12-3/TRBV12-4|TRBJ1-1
CASSEDRPLGFGAFF
TGTGCCAGCAGTGAGGACAGACCTCTAGGGTTCGGAGCTTTCTTT
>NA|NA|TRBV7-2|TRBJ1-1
CASSSRMGMNTEAFF
TGTGCCAGCAGCTCTAGGATGGGAATGAACACTGAAGCTTTCTTT
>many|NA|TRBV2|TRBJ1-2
CASSPEYGYTF
TGTGCCAGCAGTCCCGAATATGGCTACACCTTC
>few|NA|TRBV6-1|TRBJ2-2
CASRAAYTGELFF
TGTGCCAGCAGAGCGGCCTACACCGGGGAGCTGTTTTTT
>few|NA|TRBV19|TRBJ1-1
CASREDTEAFF
TGTGCCAGTAGGGAGGACACTGAAGCTTTCTTT
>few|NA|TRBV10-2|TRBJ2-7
CASSWRPDSYEQYF
TGCGCCAGCAGTTGGAGACCGGATTCCTACGAGCAGTACTTC